These 10 T cell receptor beta chains were sequenced from one sample in a study. TCRdb redid the calling of the RT-PCR reads with MiXCR, one entry per CDR3 protein. The sample shows hundreds of thousands of distinct CDR3 sequences, around 14% of them seen only once. Material: memory CD4+ T cells from blood. The receptors originated from a female donor in good health, serving as a healthy control.

This clonotype was counted only a few times. V usage is TRBV18 and J usage is TRBJ2-2; weak D call: TRBD1 (6 bases). This CDR3 contains 16 residues. Trimming left V 6 bases short and J 1 base short, with 15 bases between. Germline CDR1 reads KGHSH; CDR2 reads LQKENI. CDR3 residues: CASSLRQAQNTGELFF. CDR3 sequence (DNA): TGTGCCAGCTCTCTCCGACAGGCGCAGAACACCGGGGAGCTGTTTTTT. Complete variable domain (other parts from reference TRBV18 and TRBJ2-2): NAGVMQNPRHLVRRRGQEARLRCSPMKGHSHVYWYRQLPEEGLKFMVYLQKENIIDESGMPKERFSAEFPKEGPSILRIQQVVRGDSAAYFCASSLRQAQNTGELFFGEGSRLTVL.

This clonotype came up a few times. J is TRBJ2-7 and V is TRBV27; D unclear. The V and J ends lost 8 bases and 6 bases respectively, with 11 bases between them. Germline CDR1 reads MNHEY; CDR2 reads SMNVEV (reference sequence). The CDR3 length is 11 residues. The CDR3 here is CASSGLSEQYF. CDR3 in DNA: TGTGCCAGCTCGGGCTTGAGCGAGCAGTACTTC.

The rearrangement uses TRBV15 and TRBJ2-1, with 9 bases lining up with TRBD2. CDR1 and CDR2 from the germline V gene are LNHNV and YYDKDF (reference sequence). The CDR3 consists of 14 residues. V lost 8 bases and J lost 9; bases outside the gene matches: 11. The CDR3 reads CATGGRGGLGEQFF. The CDR3 nucleotides are TGTGCCACCGGCGGGCGGGGGGGCTTAGGTGAGCAGTTCTTC.

The chain combines TRBV20-1 with TRBJ2-3, with TRBD2 matching over 14 bases. Germline CDR1 is DFQATT and CDR2 is SNEGSKA (reference sequence). This CDR3 is 17 amino acids long. The V and J ends lost 0 bases and 5 bases, in that order; junction bases with no gene match: 7. The CDR3 nucleotides are TGCAGTGCTAGAGACACGGGACTAGCGGGAGTACAAGATACGCAGTATTTT. Translating gives CSARDTGLAGVQDTQYF.

This clonotype was counted between two and nine times. The chain couples TRBV4-3 to TRBJ2-3; 7 nucleotides line up with TRBD1. CDR3 length: 14 amino acids. The germline gives CDR1 LGHNA, CDR2 YSLEER. Trimming took 8 bases from V and 4 from J; bases not matched to a gene: 9. The CDR3 sequence is CASRRLGGADTQYF. The CDR3 DNA is TGCGCCAGCCGTCGGTTAGGGGGCGCAGATACGCAGTATTTT.

This clonotype appeared many times. This chain uses TRBV5-1 with TRBJ2-5; no reliable D call. Trimming removed 4 bases at V and 5 bases at J, with 9 bases between. This CDR3 region has 12 residues. Germline CDR1 is SGHRS and CDR2 is YFSETQ. CDR3 amino acids: CASSPNAETQYF. The CDR3, as DNA: TGCGCCAGCAGCCCTAATGCGGAGACCCAGTACTTC.

This clonotype was seen only a few times. The chain uses TRBV6-2 or TRBV6-3 and TRBJ1-5; D is undetermined. The CDR3 extends over 16 amino acids. The V end lost 8 bases, the J end lost 4 bases, and 21 bases lay between the germline ends. Germline CDR1 reads MNHEY; CDR2 reads SVGEGT. The CDR3 DNA follows: TGTGCCAGCGGGAGGCATTCCCCTAATCCTAATCAGCCCCAGCATTTT. Encoded protein: CASGRHSPNPNQPQHF.

This clonotype was counted at least ten times. The CDR3 region is CAISGSGNQETQYF. Written as DNA, the CDR3 is TGTGCCATCAGTGGGAGCGGGAACCAAGAGACCCAGTACTTC. The V gene is TRBV10-3, the J gene TRBJ2-5; TRBD2 matches at 7 bases. Germline V gives CDR1 ENHRY, CDR2 SYGVKD. This CDR3 is built from 14 residues. V shed 4 bases and J 0 bases; nucleotides not matched to a gene: 2.

The rearrangement links TRBV7-2 to TRBJ1-1; unclear D gene. Deletions cut 2 bases from V and 1 base from J, with 8 bases between. The CDR3 is made up of 14 amino acids. Germline CDR1 reads SGHTA; CDR2 reads FQGNSA. The CDR3 loop reads CASSLMGENTEAFF. The CDR3 DNA reads as TGTGCCAGCAGCTTAATGGGAGAGAACACTGAAGCTTTCTTT.

In this sample, this clonotype turned up a few times. The chain couples TRBV5-6 to TRBJ1-1; weak D call: TRBD1 (5 bases). Looked up from germline, CDR1 is SGHDT and CDR2 is YYEEEE. The ends were cut back, 3 bases at V and 1 base at J, with 13 bases in the middle. The CDR3 has 15 residues. CDR3 in DNA: TGTGCCAGCAGCTCGACGGGACGGGCGAACACTGAAGCTTTCTTT. Its protein product is CASSSTGRANTEAFF.